This TCR beta chain was documented in a study of blood T cell repertoires in COVID-19. The overall study: Material from acute and convalescent COVID-19 was sourced from the United States, Italy and Spain. From T cells, B-cell-depleted T cells, or PBMCs came the material, which was cDNA or gDNA.

Original data processing: By means of reference gene primer amplification, nucleated cell counts were estimated. Method: immunoSEQ multiplex PCR; TCRdb's copy keeps in-frame clones and lacks some. Clone size and V and J calls were adopted from that table, with D and trimming inferred from the DNA. The sample records 73,000 or so clones, roughly four fifths being singletons. The sequence derives from a woman between 55 and 75 years old with acute or convalescent COVID-19. Source material: peripheral blood.

Here the CDR3 DNA reads TGTGCCAGCAGATCAACCACAGGGCCAGATACGCAGTATTTT. Protein sequence: CASRSTTGPDTQYF. The rearrangement joins TRBV6-5 to TRBJ2-3, with a possible D match to TRBD1 (6 bases). V was cut by 6 bases and J by 4 bases, with 14 bases left in between. Germline V lookup: CDR1 MNHEY, CDR2 SVGAGI. There are 14 residues in the CDR3.